This T cell receptor beta chain was identified in a study of cytomegalovirus exposure and HLA in healthy donors. Study observations and caveats: Cytomegalovirus association was assigned to over 150 TCR beta chains.

For this clone: Its antigen is not identified. Other DNA sequences from this sample encode an identical CDR3 as well.

Germline CDR1 reads SGHNT; CDR2 reads YYREEE (reference sequence). The V end lost 0 bases, the J end lost 4 bases, and 5 bases lay between the germline ends. The CDR3 spans 13 residues. This table comes from immunoSEQ multiplex PCR, and its TCRdb copy is limited to in-frame clones, with some not included. The repertoire has over 150,000 clones, 86% of them found once; the top ten carry approximately 20%. This sequence was found in a young man in good health and CMV-seropositive. The chain links TRBV5-4 to TRBJ1-5; D perhaps matches TRBD1 (5 bases). Sequencing used PBMCs. CDR3 DNA: TGTGCCAGCAGCTTGGCAGGGAATCAGCCCCAGCATTTT. This encodes CASSLAGNQPQHF.